These 13 T cell receptor beta chains originate from one sample sequenced in a study of beta chain features in type 1 diabetes. As every portion of the isolated RNA was reverse transcribed, the sequencing read expressed TCRB transcripts. Clones were sequenced by immunoSEQ multiplex PCR, and TCRdb holds only the in-frame ones, with some missing. The sample records 350,000 or so clones, 15% to 20% being singletons. The sequenced sample consisted of naive CD4+ T cells from blood. The receptors were sampled from a woman aged 18-30 years in good health.

A few counts support this clone. The gene calls are TRBV7-8 and TRBJ2-1, with TRBD2 matching over 9 bases. The ends lost 1 base at V and 4 bases at J; junction bases unmatched: 5. The CDR3 is 16 residues long. The germline V gene encodes CDR1 SGHVS and CDR2 FQNEAQ. The CDR3 sequence is CASSLGSAGGYNEQFF. CDR3 nucleotide sequence: TGTGCCAGCAGCTTAGGGTCAGCGGGGGGTTACAATGAGCAGTTCTTC.

The chain uses TRBV5-6 and TRBJ1-6; 8 nucleotides align to TRBD1. The germline V gene has CDR1 SGHDT and CDR2 YYEEEE. CDR3 length: 12 amino acids. The ends lost 6 bases at V and 9 bases at J; junction bases unmatched: 2. DNA of the CDR3: TGTGCCAGCAATGGACAGGGTTCACCCCTCCACTTT. Residues: CASNGQGSPLHF.

The V call is TRBV29-1, the J call TRBJ2-7; possibly TRBD2 for D (5 bases). The V and J ends lost 7 bases and 2 bases respectively, with 12 bases between them. The CDR3 runs 12 residues. Germline CDR1 SQVTM, CDR2 ANQGSEA. Here the CDR3 reads CSAVRGTYEQYF. As DNA, the CDR3 is TGCAGCGCTGTACGGGGAACCTACGAGCAGTACTTC.

This sequence joins TRBV6-5 and TRBJ2-7, with 8 positions matching TRBD1. Trimming at V came to 4 bases and at J to 5 bases, leaving 7 bases not matched to a gene. The CDR3 has 14 residues. Germline V lookup: CDR1 MNHEY, CDR2 SVGAGI. The CDR3 DNA is TGTGCCAGCAGTTCCCAGGGGGCCGTCCACGAGCAGTACTTC. Residues: CASSSQGAVHEQYF.

This clone came up a few times. The chain recombines TRBV30 with TRBJ2-2; D ambiguous. The CDR3 has 12 residues. Between the trimmed V and J ends, which lost 3 bases and 7 bases, there was a span of 9 bases. Germline CDR1 reads GTSNPN; CDR2 reads SVGIG (reference sequence). CDR3 loop: CAWSPTGGELFF. The CDR3 DNA reads as TGTGCCTGGAGCCCTACCGGCGGGGAGCTGTTTTTT.

The rearrangement links TRBV2 to TRBJ2-4; 7 nucleotides line up with TRBD1. This CDR3 is 13 amino acids long. From germline, CDR1 is SNHLY and CDR2 FYNNEI. Trimming cost V 5 bases and J 8 bases; bases outside gene matches: 6. The CDR3 reads CASSKGARYIQYF. The CDR3 region has the DNA TGTGCCAGCAGTAAGGGGGCGCGATACATTCAGTACTTC.

This clone was seen a few times. V usage is TRBV5-1 and J usage is TRBJ2-3; no clear D gene. Trimming removed 4 bases at V and 2 bases at J, with 5 bases between. There are 12 residues in the CDR3. CDR1 and CDR2 from the germline V gene are SGHRS and YFSETQ. Here the CDR3 reads CASSTYTDTQYF. The CDR3 DNA follows: TGCGCCAGCAGCACCTACACAGATACGCAGTATTTT.

This clone was seen a few times. J is TRBJ2-7 and V is TRBV6-1; TRBD2 might be the D (5 bases). The ends were cut back, 1 base at V and 9 bases at J, with 13 bases in the middle. The V gene's germline CDR1 is MNHNS and CDR2 SASEGT. The CDR3 consists of 13 residues. The CDR3 sequence is CASSEVEGVRQYF. In DNA form, the CDR3 reads TGTGCCAGCAGTGAAGTTGAGGGAGTAAGGCAGTACTTC.

This clone was recorded a few times. The gene calls are TRBV5-4 and TRBJ1-2, with TRBD1 identical over 8 bases. The CDR3 is 14 residues long. With 4 bases clipped from V and 4 bases from J, the junction kept 6 bases outside the gene matches. The germline gives CDR1 SGHNT, CDR2 YYREEE (reference sequence). CDR3 in amino acids: CASSPRTGLYGYTF. The CDR3 nucleotides are TGTGCCAGCAGCCCGCGGACAGGGCTCTATGGCTACACCTTC.

Details on this clone: Other nucleotide sequences in the sample specify the same CDR3. The chain combines TRBV14 with TRBJ1-2; D gene ambiguous. Germline V gene data show CDR1 as SGHDN and CDR2 as FVKESK. There are 13 residues in the CDR3. The V gene lost 0 bases and the J gene lost 4 bases, with 6 bases spanning the gap. The DNA of the CDR3 is TGTGCCAGCAGCCAAGATCAGGCCTATGGCTACACCTTC. Its protein product is CASSQDQAYGYTF.

This clone was recorded a few times. J is TRBJ2-1 and V is TRBV30; D is perhaps TRBD1 (6 bases). From germline, CDR1 is GTSNPN and CDR2 SVGIG (reference sequence). V lost 5 bases, J lost 1 base, and 12 bases lay in between. The CDR3 is 14 residues long. CDR3 amino acids: CAWAAGESYNEQFF. CDR3 sequence (DNA): TGTGCCTGGGCCGCAGGGGAATCCTACAATGAGCAGTTCTTC. The full variable domain, completed using reference TRBV30 and TRBJ2-1, is SQTIHQWPATLVQPVGSPLSLECTVEGTSNPNLYWYRQAAGRGLQLLFYSVGIGQISSEVPQNLSASRPQDRQFILSSKKLLLSDSGFYLCAWAAGESYNEQFFGPGTRLTVL.

This clone was observed a handful of times. The V and J genes are TRBV7-2 and TRBJ2-7; TRBD2 agrees at 12 bases. The CDR3 covers 15 residues. The germline V gene encodes CDR1 SGHTA and CDR2 FQGNSA. J was trimmed by 1 base and V by 5 bases; bases with no gene match: 3. The CDR3 protein is CASSRTSGDSYEQYF. CDR3 DNA sequence: TGTGCCAGCAGCCGGACTAGCGGGGATTCCTACGAGCAGTACTTC.

This sequence joins TRBV18 and TRBJ2-7; 9 nucleotides match TRBD1. Germline V CDR1 and CDR2: KGHSH, LQKENI. The V segment lost 3 bases and the J segment 6 bases; nucleotides outside the gene matches: 3. This CDR3 contains 13 residues. The CDR3 loop reads CASSPDRGLEQYF. CDR3 sequence (DNA): TGTGCCAGCTCACCGGACAGGGGACTCGAGCAGTACTTC.